This T cell receptor (beta chain) was captured by sequencing in a study of blood T cells in healthy people across ages. Next came a second PCR, run for about 6 to 12 cycles, which used a sample-barcoded 5' primer along with a J-beta primer mix. One entry per CDR3 protein, called by TCRdb with MiXCR from the 5' RACE reads. The table records 600,000 or so distinct CDR3 sequences, under 30% of them present only once. This clonotype was counted many times. Germline CDR1 LGHDT, CDR2 YNNKEL (reference sequence). The germline V and J ends were trimmed by 3 bases and 8 bases, with 13 bases remaining between them. The CDR3 runs to 13 residues.

Sequenced input: blood. The J gene is TRBJ1-2, the V gene TRBV3-1; perhaps TRBD1 as D (6 bases). This clonotype originated in a woman older than 75 in good health. This CDR3 is CASSHAGERGYTF. CDR3 sequence (DNA): TGTGCCAGCAGCCATGCAGGGGAGCGGGGCTACACCTTC.